The clone carrying this T cell receptor (beta chain) was recorded a few times. The sample is drawn from a study of T cells in Graves' hyperthyroidism and ophthalmopathy. The CDR3 spans 12 residues. V was pared by 8 bases and J by 7 bases, with 17 bases between. The germline V gene has CDR1 SQVTM and CDR2 ANQGSEA. Authors of the study amplified TCR beta CDR3 regions from RNA transcripts. Using the HTBI primer set, a first-round RT-PCR was run on the TCR CDR3. MiXCR was run by TCRdb on the multiplex PCR reads, yielding one entry per CDR3 protein. The sample gives about 710,000 distinct CDR3 sequences, over 15% of which show up once; around 8% is in the top ten.

Sequencing used blood. This chain links TRBV29-1 with TRBJ1-2, with D uncertain. This receptor was taken from a man aged 18 to 35 with Graves' hyperthyroidism. CDR3 in amino acids: CSFWTEPAGYTF. The CDR3 DNA reads as TGCAGCTTCTGGACGGAGCCGGCTGGCTACACCTTC.